This T cell receptor (beta chain) was obtained from a study of blood T cell repertoires in COVID-19. Across the study: The cDNA or gDNA used as material had been derived from T cells, B-cell-depleted T cells, or PBMCs.

CDR1 is SGHRS, CDR2 YFSETQ, per germline. Trimming shortened V by 4 bases and J by 3 bases, and 11 bases separated the two germline ends. This CDR3 has 14 amino acids. Profiling relied on immunoSEQ multiplex PCR, and the TCRdb table lists in-frame clones only, not all of them. The table has around 230,000 clones, roughly 88% seen once. The clonotype comes from a woman aged 40 to 49 with acute COVID-19. J is TRBJ2-1 and V is TRBV5-1; tentatively, D is TRBD2 (6 bases). Sequencing was carried out using PBMCs or T cells enriched from blood (not recorded which). This CDR3 is CASSDPGVYNEQFF. Here the CDR3 DNA reads TGCGCCAGCAGCGACCCGGGGGTCTACAATGAGCAGTTCTTC. Drawing the rest from reference TRBV5-1 and TRBJ2-1, the complete variable domain is KAGVTQTPRYLIKTRGQQVTLSCSPISGHRSVSWYQQTPGQGLQFLFEYFSETQRNKGNFPGRFSGRQFSNSRSEMNVSTLELGDSALYLCASSDPGVYNEQFFGPGTRLTVL.